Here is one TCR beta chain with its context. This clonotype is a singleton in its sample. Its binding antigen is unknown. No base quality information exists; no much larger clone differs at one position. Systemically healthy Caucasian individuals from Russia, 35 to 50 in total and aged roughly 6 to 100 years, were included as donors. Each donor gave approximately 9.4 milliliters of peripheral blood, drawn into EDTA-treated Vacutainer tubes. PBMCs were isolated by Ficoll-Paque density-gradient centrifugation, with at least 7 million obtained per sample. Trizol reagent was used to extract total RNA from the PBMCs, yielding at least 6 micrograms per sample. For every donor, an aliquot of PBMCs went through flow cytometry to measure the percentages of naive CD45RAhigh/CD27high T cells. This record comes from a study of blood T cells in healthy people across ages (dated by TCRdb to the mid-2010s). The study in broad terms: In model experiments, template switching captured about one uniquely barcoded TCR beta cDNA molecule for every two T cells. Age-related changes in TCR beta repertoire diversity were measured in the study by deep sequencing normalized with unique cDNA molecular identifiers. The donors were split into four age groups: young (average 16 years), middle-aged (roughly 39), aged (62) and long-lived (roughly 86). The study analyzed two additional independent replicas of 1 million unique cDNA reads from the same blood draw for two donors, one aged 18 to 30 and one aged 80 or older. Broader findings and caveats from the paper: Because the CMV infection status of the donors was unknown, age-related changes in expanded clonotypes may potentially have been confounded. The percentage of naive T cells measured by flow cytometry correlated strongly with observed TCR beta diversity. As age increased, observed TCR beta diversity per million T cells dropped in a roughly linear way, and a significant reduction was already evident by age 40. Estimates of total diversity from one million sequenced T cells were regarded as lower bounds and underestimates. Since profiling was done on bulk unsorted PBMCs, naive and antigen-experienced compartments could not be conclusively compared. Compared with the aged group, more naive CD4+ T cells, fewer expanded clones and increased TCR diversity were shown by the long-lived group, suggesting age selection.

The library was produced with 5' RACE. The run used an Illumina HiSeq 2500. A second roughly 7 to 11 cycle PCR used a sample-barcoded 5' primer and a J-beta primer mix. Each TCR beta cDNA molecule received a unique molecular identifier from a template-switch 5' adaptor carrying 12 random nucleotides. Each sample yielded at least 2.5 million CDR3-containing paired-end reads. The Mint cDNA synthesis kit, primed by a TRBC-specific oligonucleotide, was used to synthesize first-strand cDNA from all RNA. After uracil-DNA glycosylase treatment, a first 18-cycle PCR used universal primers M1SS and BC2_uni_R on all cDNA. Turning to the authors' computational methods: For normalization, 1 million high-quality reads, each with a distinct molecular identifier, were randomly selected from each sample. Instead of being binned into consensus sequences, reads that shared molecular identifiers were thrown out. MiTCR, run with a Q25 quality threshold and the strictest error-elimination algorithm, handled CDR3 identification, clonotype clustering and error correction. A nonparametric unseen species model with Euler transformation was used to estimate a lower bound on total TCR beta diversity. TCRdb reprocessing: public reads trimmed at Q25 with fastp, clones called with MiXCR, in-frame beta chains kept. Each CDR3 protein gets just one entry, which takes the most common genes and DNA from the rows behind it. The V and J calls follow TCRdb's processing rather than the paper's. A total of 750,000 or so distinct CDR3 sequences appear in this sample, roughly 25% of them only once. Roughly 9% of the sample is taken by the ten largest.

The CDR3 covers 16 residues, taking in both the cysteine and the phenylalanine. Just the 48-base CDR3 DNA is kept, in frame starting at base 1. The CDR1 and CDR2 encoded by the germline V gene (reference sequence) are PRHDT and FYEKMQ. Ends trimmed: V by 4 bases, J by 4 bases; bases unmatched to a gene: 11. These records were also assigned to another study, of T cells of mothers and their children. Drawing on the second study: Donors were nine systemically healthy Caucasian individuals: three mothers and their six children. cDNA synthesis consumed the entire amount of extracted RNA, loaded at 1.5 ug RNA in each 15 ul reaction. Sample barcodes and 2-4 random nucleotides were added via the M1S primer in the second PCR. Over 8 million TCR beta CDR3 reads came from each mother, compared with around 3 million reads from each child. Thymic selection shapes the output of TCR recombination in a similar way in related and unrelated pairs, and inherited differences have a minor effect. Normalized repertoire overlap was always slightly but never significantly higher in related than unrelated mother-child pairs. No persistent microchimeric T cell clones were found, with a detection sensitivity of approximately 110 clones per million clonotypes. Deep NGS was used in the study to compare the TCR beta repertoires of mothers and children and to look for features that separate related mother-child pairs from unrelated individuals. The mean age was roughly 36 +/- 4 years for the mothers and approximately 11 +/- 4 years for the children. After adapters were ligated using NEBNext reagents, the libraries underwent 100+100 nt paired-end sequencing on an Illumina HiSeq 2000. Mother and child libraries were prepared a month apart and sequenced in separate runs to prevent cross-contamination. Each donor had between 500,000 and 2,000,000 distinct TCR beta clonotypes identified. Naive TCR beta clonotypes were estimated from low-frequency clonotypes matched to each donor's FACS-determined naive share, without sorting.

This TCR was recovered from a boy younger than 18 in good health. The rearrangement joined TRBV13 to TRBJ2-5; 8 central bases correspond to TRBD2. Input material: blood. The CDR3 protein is CASSWGGGLASETQYF. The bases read TGTGCCAGCAGCTGGGGAGGAGGACTAGCTTCAGAGACCCAGTACTTC.